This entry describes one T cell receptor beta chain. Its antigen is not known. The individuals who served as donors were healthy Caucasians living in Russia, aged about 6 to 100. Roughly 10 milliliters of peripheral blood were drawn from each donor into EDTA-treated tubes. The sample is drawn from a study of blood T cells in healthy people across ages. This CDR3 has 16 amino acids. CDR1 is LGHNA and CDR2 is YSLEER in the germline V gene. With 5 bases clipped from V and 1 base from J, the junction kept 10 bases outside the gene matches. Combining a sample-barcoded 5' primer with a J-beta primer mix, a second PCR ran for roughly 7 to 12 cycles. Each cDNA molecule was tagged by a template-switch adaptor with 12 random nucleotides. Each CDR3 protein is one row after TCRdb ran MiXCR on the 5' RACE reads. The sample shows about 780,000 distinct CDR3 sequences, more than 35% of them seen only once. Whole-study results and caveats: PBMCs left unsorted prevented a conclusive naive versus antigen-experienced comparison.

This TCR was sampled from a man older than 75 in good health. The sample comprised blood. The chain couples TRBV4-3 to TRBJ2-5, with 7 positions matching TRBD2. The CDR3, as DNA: TGCGCCAGCAGCTTAAGCACGGGGGGATTCCAAGAGACCCAGTACTTC. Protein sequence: CASSLSTGGFQETQYF.